This entry is about one TCR beta chain. The record originates from a study of cytomegalovirus exposure and HLA in healthy donors. The CDR3 extends over 15 amino acids. Germline loops: CDR1 KGHSH, CDR2 LQKENI. The germline V and J ends were trimmed by 4 bases and 5 bases, with 15 bases remaining between them. In the PCR, 60 Vbeta and 13 Jbeta primers were used. Sequenced by immunoSEQ multiplex PCR; TCRdb stores in-frame clones only, minus some. The sample holds approximately 120,000 clones, 75% to 80% seen once. Specimen: PBMCs. This clonotype originated in a woman in her thirties or forties in good health and CMV-seronegative. The chain couples TRBV18 to TRBJ1-5, with unresolved D. This CDR3 reads CASSLVQMKDQPQHF. Written as DNA, the CDR3 is TGTGCCAGCTCACTGGTACAGATGAAAGATCAGCCCCAGCATTTT.